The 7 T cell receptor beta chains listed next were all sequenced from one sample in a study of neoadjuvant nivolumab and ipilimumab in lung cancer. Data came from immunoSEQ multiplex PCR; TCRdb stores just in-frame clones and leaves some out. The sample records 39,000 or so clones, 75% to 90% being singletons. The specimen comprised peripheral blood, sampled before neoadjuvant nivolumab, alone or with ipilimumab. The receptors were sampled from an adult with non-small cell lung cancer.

Written as DNA, the CDR3 is TGTGCCAGCAGCTTAGCCCCAAGGGAGACCCAGTACTTC. The encoded protein is CASSLAPRETQYF. The chain couples TRBV7-9 to TRBJ2-5; D is ambiguous. The V end was cut by 0 bases, the J end by 5 bases, with 7 bases between. Looked up from germline, CDR1 is SEHNR and CDR2 is FQNEAQ (reference sequence). The CDR3 is 13 amino acids.

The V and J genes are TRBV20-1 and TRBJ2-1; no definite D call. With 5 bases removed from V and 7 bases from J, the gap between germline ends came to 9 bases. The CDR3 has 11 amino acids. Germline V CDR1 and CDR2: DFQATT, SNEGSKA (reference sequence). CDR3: CSASQENEQFF. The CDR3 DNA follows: TGCAGTGCTTCACAAGAAAATGAGCAGTTCTTC.

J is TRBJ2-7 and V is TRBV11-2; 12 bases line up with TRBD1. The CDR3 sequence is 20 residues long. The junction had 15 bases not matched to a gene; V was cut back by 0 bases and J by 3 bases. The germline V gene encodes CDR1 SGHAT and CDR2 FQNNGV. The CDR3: CASSLEEWDRGRYVDYEQYF. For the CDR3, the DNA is TGTGCCAGCAGCTTAGAGGAGTGGGACAGGGGGCGGTATGTGGACTACGAGCAGTACTTC.

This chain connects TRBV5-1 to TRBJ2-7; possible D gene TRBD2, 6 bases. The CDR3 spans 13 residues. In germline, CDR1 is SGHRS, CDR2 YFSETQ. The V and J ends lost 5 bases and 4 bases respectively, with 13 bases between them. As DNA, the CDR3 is TGCGCCAGCAGGGGACTTTCCTCTTACGAGCAGTACTTC. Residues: CASRGLSSYEQYF.

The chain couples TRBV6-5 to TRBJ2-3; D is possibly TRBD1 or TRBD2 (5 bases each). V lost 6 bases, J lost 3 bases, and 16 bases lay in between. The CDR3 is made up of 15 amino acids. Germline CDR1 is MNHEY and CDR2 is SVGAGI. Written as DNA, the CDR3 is TGTGCCAGCAGGAGATATGAGGGGAGTACAGATACGCAGTATTTT. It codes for CASRRYEGSTDTQYF.

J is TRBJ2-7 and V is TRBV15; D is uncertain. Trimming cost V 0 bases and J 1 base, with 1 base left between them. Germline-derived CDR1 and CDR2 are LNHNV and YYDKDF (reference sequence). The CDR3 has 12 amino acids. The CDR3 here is CATSRDSYEQYF. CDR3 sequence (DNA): TGTGCCACCAGCAGAGATTCCTACGAGCAGTACTTC.

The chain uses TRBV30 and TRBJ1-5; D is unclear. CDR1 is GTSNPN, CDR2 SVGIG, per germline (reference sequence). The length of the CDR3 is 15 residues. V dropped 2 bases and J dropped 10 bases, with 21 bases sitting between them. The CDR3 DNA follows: TGTGCCTGGAGTAGTGCGGCCGGGCCAATGGAACCCCAGCATTTT. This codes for CAWSSAAGPMEPQHF.